The clone carrying this T cell receptor (beta chain) was detected a few times. This specimen belongs to a study of T cells after yellow fever vaccination. Trimming removed 3 bases from V and 3 bases from J; junction bases left unmatched: 6. CDR1 is SGDLS, CDR2 YYNGEE, per germline. This CDR3 is built from 15 residues. One entry per CDR3 protein, called by TCRdb with MiXCR from the 5' RACE reads. The data contain hundreds of thousands of distinct CDR3 sequences, roughly 12% of them singletons. The source is a man aged 30-40 years who received the YFV17D yellow fever vaccine. The specimen was PBMCs, collected on the day of the yellow fever booster vaccination. The J gene is TRBJ2-1, the V gene TRBV9; 7 bases line up with TRBD1. The CDR3 spells CASSETGSLYNEQFF. In DNA, the CDR3 is TGTGCCAGCAGCGAGACAGGGTCCCTCTACAATGAGCAGTTCTTC.